The source of this TCR beta chain is a study of vaccination effects on CD4 cells after COVID-19. Sequencing in the ViraFEST assay came after antigen-specific CD4+ T cells had been expanded with viral peptide pools, which were used to stimulate PBMC. Upon completion of roughly ten days in culture, CD4+ T cells were isolated. Subjects were given two BNT162b2 or mRNA-1273 vaccine doses. Cells had half their medium changed to IL-2 medium on days 3 and 7. Regarding this clone: As yet, its antigen is unknown.

This CDR3 spans 13 amino acids. Germline CDR1 and CDR2: DFQATT and SNEGSKA (reference sequence). Trimming shortened V by 3 bases and J by 1 base, and 9 bases separated the two germline ends. Clones were sequenced by immunoSEQ multiplex PCR, and TCRdb holds only the in-frame ones, with some missing. Among tens of thousands of clones listed, around 75% were seen once. This chain uses TRBV20-1 with TRBJ1-1, with D perhaps matching TRBD1 (5 bases). The clonotype originates from a human donor who received a COVID-19 vaccine. Sequenced here: CD4+ T cells from PBMCs cultured with HCoV-229E spike peptides, sampled after COVID-19 vaccination. The CDR3 here is CSASPGANTEAFF. CDR3 nucleotides: TGCAGTGCTAGTCCTGGGGCGAACACTGAAGCTTTCTTT.